The clone carrying this T cell receptor beta chain was seen many times. Its target is not known. TCR beta CDR3 amplification used RNA transcripts. First-round RT-PCR relied on HTBI primers, and a second-round multiplex PCR came next. TCRdb redid the calling of the multiplex PCR reads with MiXCR, one entry per CDR3 protein. The data contain about 180,000 distinct CDR3 sequences, around two fifths of them seen just once; the ten biggest clones take up about 6%. This entry comes from a study of Graves' ophthalmopathy and Graves' hyperthyroidism. Background on the study: Upon initial diagnosis and before any treatment, peripheral blood was collected. Study observations and caveats: Most thyroid clonotypes expanded beyond 0.001 frequency were also found in blood.

As the starting material, 8 to 10 ml of fresh peripheral blood yielded the PBMCs. This CDR3 has 15 residues. Trimming left V 6 bases short and J 3 bases short, with 15 bases between. This TCR was sampled from a woman aged 40 to 50 with Graves' ophthalmopathy. V and J are TRBV12-3 or TRBV12-4 and TRBJ1-5, with a possible D match to TRBD1 (6 bases). Input material: peripheral blood. The CDR3 sequence: CASRLNRDNNQPQHF. As DNA, the CDR3 is TGTGCCAGCAGGCTAAACCGGGACAACAATCAGCCCCAGCATTTT.